This T cell receptor beta chain was profiled in a study of T cells in Graves' hyperthyroidism and ophthalmopathy. Broader study findings: In the analysis, a 13 V-J model separated ophthalmopathy from stable hyperthyroidism.

RNA transcripts gave rise to amplified TCR beta CDR3 regions. First-round RT-PCR targeting the TCR CDR3 was performed with the HTBI primer set. One entry per CDR3 protein results from TCRdb running MiXCR on the multiplex PCR reads. The sample has roughly 550,000 distinct CDR3 sequences, about 16% seen once. The germline gives CDR1 LGHDT, CDR2 YNNKEL (reference sequence). This CDR3 comprises 15 residues. Trimming left V 4 bases short and J 1 base short, with 11 bases between. Concerning this clonotype itself: The antigen is not known.

Clinical Activity Scores of at least 3, NOSPECS grades of at least 4 and durations under 3 months characterized ophthalmopathy patients. Diagnoses used clinical symptoms, serum thyroxine and TRAb, thyroid ultrasound and orbital computed tomography. PBMCs came from 7.5 to 10 ml fresh peripheral blood. Specimen: blood. V gene TRBV3-1 combines with J gene TRBJ1-5, with D perhaps TRBD1 (6 bases). This TCR derives from a woman aged 25 to 39 with Graves' ophthalmopathy. The CDR3 region is CASSPQGLSNQPQHF. The CDR3 DNA reads TGTGCCAGCAGCCCACAGGGTTTGAGCAATCAGCCCCAGCATTTT.